This T cell receptor (beta chain) was found in a study of siplizumab effects on memory and regulatory T cells. The CDR3 is made up of 14 amino acids. The germline gives CDR1 SGHRS, CDR2 YFSETQ. Trimming shortened V by 6 bases and J by 1 base, and 13 bases separated the two germline ends. This clone has only one observation. As yet, its antigen is unknown. Study-wide results and caveats: Siplizumab conditions gave an average of around 70% Treg-derived mappable alloreactive CD4+ clones, versus less than 35% for controls. The apparent diversity of naive T cells exceeded that of memory cells, and naive T cells seemed to make a major contribution to the alloresponse.

The table came from immunoSEQ multiplex PCR; TCRdb's copy has only in-frame clones and leaves some out. The sample consists of 80,000 to 130,000 clones, more than 85% of them appearing once. The TCR originated in a human donor in good health. Some clones in this sample may be carry-over from other donors' samples. The chain recombines TRBV5-1 with TRBJ1-1; maybe TRBD1 (6 bases). The specimen sequenced was CD4+ T cells sorted from blood. Here the CDR3 DNA reads TGCGCCAGCACTGGAACAGGGAAGAACACTGAAGCTTTCTTT. Its translation: CASTGTGKNTEAFF.